These 20 T cell receptor beta chains share one sample of origin, sequenced in a study of control samples from healthy donors and cancer patients (dated by TCRdb to 2020 to 2021). Library construction relied on the immunoSEQ multiplex PCR assay. Held by TCRdb, this immuneACCESS table contains in-frame sequences only and omits some clones. Under half of the omission traces to an unresolved V gene where checked; the cause of the rest is unknown. Recorded for this sample are about 150,000 clones; 90% to 95% of them occurred a single time. The ten largest clones capture 1.3% to 1.5% of the sample. Specimen: blood. The receptors derive from a woman under 30 in good health.

The V gene is TRBV9, the J gene TRBJ1-3, with D possibly TRBD1 on 5 matching bases. The V end lost 3 bases, the J end lost 0 bases, and 19 bases lay between the germline ends. CDR1 SGDLS and CDR2 YYNGEE come from the germline V gene. The CDR3 runs to 18 residues. The CDR3 sequence: CASSARGEGTGSGNTIYF. The DNA for the CDR3 is TGTGCCAGCAGCGCTCGGGGGGAGGGGACCGGCTCTGGAAACACCATATATTTT.

This chain links TRBV10-3 with TRBJ2-3; 7 positions agree with TRBD1. V shed 6 bases, J shed 0 bases, and the junction held 3 bases outside the gene matches. CDR1 is ENHRY and CDR2 is SYGVKD in the germline V gene. The CDR3 extends over 14 amino acids. CDR3 sequence (DNA): TGTGCCATCAGGTCGGGACAGAGCACAGATACGCAGTATTTT. Protein product: CAIRSGQSTDTQYF.

The chain uses TRBV18 and TRBJ2-7, with 9 bases lining up with TRBD1. J was trimmed by 2 bases and V by 4 bases; bases with no gene match: 6. Germline assignment: CDR1 KGHSH and CDR2 LQKENI. The CDR3 totals 15 residues. The CDR3 region has the DNA TGTGCCAGCTCACGGACCGGGACAGGGCCCTACGAGCAGTACTTC. This codes for CASSRTGTGPYEQYF. Based on the CDR3 plus reference TRBV18 and TRBJ2-7, the full variable domain is NAGVMQNPRHLVRRRGQEARLRCSPMKGHSHVYWYRQLPEEGLKFMVYLQKENIIDESGMPKERFSAEFPKEGPSILRIQQVVRGDSAAYFCASSRTGTGPYEQYFGPGTRLTVT.

V and J are TRBV28 and TRBJ1-5; D gene uncertain. V lost 2 bases, J lost 3 bases, and 11 bases lay in between. The CDR3 is made up of 15 amino acids. Germline V CDR1 and CDR2: MDHEN, SYDVKM. The chain's CDR3 is CASSLGLQNNQPQHF. CDR3 DNA sequence: TGTGCCAGCAGTTTAGGGCTCCAGAACAATCAGCCCCAGCATTTT.

The chain has TRBV21-1 and TRBJ2-3; TRBD1 was called by the table and not checked on the DNA. TRBV21-1 is a recognized pseudogene. The CDR3 runs to 16 residues. The CDR3 spells CASSLQGHPPPDTQYF. CDR3 nucleotides: TGTGCCAGCAGCCTCCAGGGGCACCCCCCGCCAGATACGCAGTATTTT.

V usage is TRBV7-8 and J usage is TRBJ2-3; TRBD1 agrees at 7 bases. The CDR3 contains 15 residues. Germline CDR1 reads SGHVS; CDR2 reads FQNEAQ. Trimming at V came to 5 bases and at J to 2 bases, leaving 7 bases not matched to a gene. The CDR3 bases are TGTGCCAGCAGCCCCCGGACAGGCGACACAGATACGCAGTATTTT. This sequence encodes CASSPRTGDTDTQYF.

The V call is TRBV5-1, the J call TRBJ2-7, with D perhaps matching TRBD2 (5 bases). CDR3 length: 13 amino acids. CDR1 is SGHRS, CDR2 YFSETQ, per germline. Trimming stripped 10 bases from V and 1 base from J, with 15 bases between. For the CDR3, the DNA is TGCGCCGCCTCCCGCGGGCCTTCCTACGAGCAGTACTTC. It codes for CAASRGPSYEQYF.

The chain uses TRBV12-3 or TRBV12-4 and TRBJ1-1; no definite D call. The V gene lost 10 bases and the J gene lost 5 bases, with 14 bases spanning the gap. CDR3 length: 12 residues. The CDR3 region has the DNA TGTGCCATCGCATCCCGAACTACTGAAGCTTTCTTT. The encoded protein is CAIASRTTEAFF.

CDR3 DNA sequence: TGTGCCAGCAGCTTGTCTGGGCTGAACACTGAAGCTTTCTTT. Translating it yields CASSLSGLNTEAFF. This chain links TRBV9 with TRBJ1-1; D is undetermined. Germline V gene data show CDR1 as SGDLS and CDR2 as YYNGEE. V was shortened by 4 bases and J by 0 bases, with 10 bases between the two germline ends. This CDR3 comprises 14 residues.

The gene calls are TRBV2 and TRBJ2-7; TRBD2 agrees at 8 bases. In germline, CDR1 is SNHLY, CDR2 FYNNEI. The CDR3 totals 14 residues. V was pared by 5 bases and J by 3 bases, with 6 bases of the junction left unmatched. The CDR3 DNA is TGTGCCAGCAGTAGGAGCGGGAGTAGCTACGAGCAGTACTTC. It codes for CASSRSGSSYEQYF.

CDR3 nucleotides: TGTGCCAGCAGCTTAGCTCGGCTAGCGGTCTACAATGAGCAGTTCTTC. It specifies CASSLARLAVYNEQFF. The chain has TRBV7-2 and TRBJ2-1, with 7 bases aligning to TRBD2. Germline lookup yields CDR1 SGHTA and CDR2 FQGNSA. V lost 0 bases, J lost 3 bases, and 5 bases stayed unmatched. This CDR3 comprises 16 residues.

The CDR3: CASSIFLGSGANVLTF. The CDR3 nucleotides read TGTGCCAGCAGCATATTCTTGGGCTCTGGGGCCAACGTCCTGACTTTC. This rearrangement joins TRBV7-9 to TRBJ2-6, with no clear D. Trimming left V 5 bases short and J 0 bases short, with 11 bases between. The V gene's germline CDR1 is SEHNR and CDR2 FQNEAQ (reference sequence). The CDR3 totals 16 residues.

The V and J genes are TRBV2 and TRBJ2-3, with D maybe TRBD1 (6 bases). This CDR3 is 14 amino acids long. Deletions cut 6 bases from V and 5 bases from J, with 15 bases between. Germline-derived CDR1 and CDR2 are SNHLY and FYNNEI. The CDR3 is CASRGDTVGDTQYF. The DNA of the CDR3 is TGTGCCAGCAGGGGGGACACCGTCGGAGATACGCAGTATTTT.

The chain recombines TRBV7-9 with TRBJ2-1; 10 bases line up with TRBD2. V lost 4 bases to trimming and J lost 3 bases; unmatched junction nucleotides: 9. Germline V gene sequence: CDR1 SEHNR, CDR2 FQNEAQ (reference sequence). The CDR3 sequence is 17 residues long. This chain's CDR3 is CASSSRLAGALYNEQFF. CDR3 sequence (DNA): TGTGCCAGCAGCTCAAGACTAGCGGGTGCCCTCTACAATGAGCAGTTCTTC.

The chain combines TRBV6-6 with TRBJ1-1; D is uncertain. Between the trimmed V and J ends, which lost 6 bases and 4 bases, there was a span of 6 bases. This CDR3 is 11 amino acids long. Germline CDR1 is MNHNY and CDR2 is SVGAGI (reference sequence). The CDR3 DNA sequence: TGTGCCAGCAGATTCCGCACTGAAGCTTTCTTT. This translates into CASRFRTEAFF.

The chain has TRBV19 and TRBJ1-6; D is perhaps TRBD1 (6 bases). The CDR3 covers 15 residues. CDR1 is LNHDA and CDR2 is SQIVND in the germline V gene (reference sequence). Trimming shortened V by 10 bases and J by 5 bases, and 18 bases separated the two germline ends. The CDR3 protein is CATRVWQGNNSPLHF. CDR3 DNA sequence: TGTGCCACGCGGGTATGGCAGGGGAATAATTCACCCCTCCACTTT.

V is TRBV24-1 and J is TRBJ2-2, with unresolved D. V was shortened by 4 bases and J by 1 base, with 18 bases between the two germline ends. Germline V gene sequence: CDR1 KGHDR, CDR2 SFDVKD. This CDR3 region has 18 residues. The CDR3, as DNA: TGTGCCACCAGTGACCCAAGGGCCCAGACGGTGAACACCGGGGAGCTGTTTTTT. It specifies CATSDPRAQTVNTGELFF.

The chain carries TRBV4-1 and TRBJ1-1, with D possibly being TRBD1 (6 bases). Trimming left V 0 bases short and J 1 base short, with 27 bases between. Germline loops: CDR1 MGHRA, CDR2 YSYEKL. The CDR3 has 21 residues. The CDR3 DNA reads TGCGCCAGCAGCCAAGATAAAGGGGAAATCGGGGCCCAGGGGTGGAACACTGAAGCTTTCTTT. Protein sequence: CASSQDKGEIGAQGWNTEAFF.

Comments on this clone: Germline is not matched at one junction end, which may reflect a read error. The chain couples TRBV6-5 to TRBJ1-6, with D maybe TRBD1 (5 bases). Germline loops: CDR1 MNHEY, CDR2 SVGAGI. This CDR3 has 15 amino acids. CDR3 sequence: CASRRLPTDNSPLHF. CDR3 coding DNA: TGTGCCAGCAGACGCTTACCGACAGATAATTCACCCCTTCACTTT.

The V gene is TRBV15, the J gene TRBJ1-4, with a possible D match to TRBD1 (6 bases). The CDR3 loop spans 15 amino acids. The germline V gene encodes CDR1 LNHNV and CDR2 YYDKDF (reference sequence). The germline V and J ends were trimmed by 3 bases and 8 bases, with 16 bases remaining between them. The CDR3 DNA is TGTGCCACCAGCAGGGCCAGGGGAATTGAGGAAAAACTGTTTTTT. Protein product: CATSRARGIEEKLFF.